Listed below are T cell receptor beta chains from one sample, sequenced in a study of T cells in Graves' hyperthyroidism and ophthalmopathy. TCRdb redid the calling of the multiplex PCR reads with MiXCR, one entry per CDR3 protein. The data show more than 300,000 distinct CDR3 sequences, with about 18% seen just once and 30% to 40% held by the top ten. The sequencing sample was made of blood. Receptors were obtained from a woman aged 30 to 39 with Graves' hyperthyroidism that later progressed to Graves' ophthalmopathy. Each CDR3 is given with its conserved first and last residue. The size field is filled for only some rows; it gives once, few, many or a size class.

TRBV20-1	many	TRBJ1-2	CSSQETYGYTF
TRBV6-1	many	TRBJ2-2	CASSPRGNTGELFF
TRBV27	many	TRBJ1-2	CASSFGRENYGYTF
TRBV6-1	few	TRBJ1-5	CASSEYGFQPQHF
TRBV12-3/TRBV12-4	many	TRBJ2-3	CASSPLGHSTDTQYF
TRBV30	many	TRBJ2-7	CASGLLSYEQYF
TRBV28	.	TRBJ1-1	CASSLHVAGGGTEAFF
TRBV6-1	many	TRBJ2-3	CASHHTQYF
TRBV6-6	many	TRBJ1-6	CASSYSGAGAFLHF
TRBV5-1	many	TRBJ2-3	CASSLVSSGDTQYF
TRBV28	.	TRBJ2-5	CASRHQFGTSGGEETQYF
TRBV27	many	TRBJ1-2	CASRPGTFYGYTF
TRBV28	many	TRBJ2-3	CASREGARRDTQYF
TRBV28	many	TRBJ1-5	CASNTGGVGQPQHF
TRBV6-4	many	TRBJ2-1	CASRRSASSYNEQFF